These 29 T cell receptor beta chains were all obtained from the same sample, sequenced in a study of blood T cell repertoires in COVID-19. Repertoires were generated with immunoSEQ multiplex PCR, while TCRdb's copy carries only in-frame clones and drops some. The sample carries a few hundred thousand clones, 70% to 90% recorded once. Sequencing was performed on PBMCs or T cells enriched from blood (not recorded which). Every receptor here comes from a woman under 30 who had recovered from COVID-19.

The sample holds one count of this clone. This rearrangement joins TRBV19 to TRBJ2-7; 7 bases fit TRBD2. Germline values: CDR1 LNHDA, CDR2 SQIVND (reference sequence). V lost 1 base and J lost 3; bases outside the gene matches: 3. The length of the CDR3 is 14 residues. Here the CDR3 reads CASSIVASGYEQYF. In DNA, the CDR3 is TGTGCCAGTAGTATAGTAGCTAGCGGCTACGAGCAGTACTTC.

This chain links TRBV24-1 with TRBJ1-2; 7 nucleotides match TRBD1. CDR1 is KGHDR and CDR2 is SFDVKD in the germline V gene. After removal of 4 bases from V and 4 bases from J, the junction contained 2 bases not matched to a gene. This CDR3 spans 13 amino acids. The CDR3 region has the DNA TGTGCCACCAGTGACTACAGGGGCTATGGCTACACCTTC. Its translation: CATSDYRGYGYTF.

This clone has just one count. This chain joins TRBV5-6 and TRBJ1-1; D unresolved. The CDR3 is 17 residues long. Germline CDR1 is SGHDT and CDR2 is YYEEEE. The V gene lost 4 bases and the J gene lost 0 bases, with 19 bases spanning the gap. CDR3 nucleotides: TGTGCCAGCAGCCCCTCTTGGGCTCCGCCCCTGAACACTGAAGCTTTCTTT. It translates to CASSPSWAPPLNTEAFF.

The V call is TRBV4-1, the J call TRBJ1-6; no definite D call. CDR1 is MGHRA and CDR2 is YSYEKL in the germline V gene. This CDR3 contains 18 residues. The V end lost 4 bases, the J end lost 0 bases, and 16 bases lay between the germline ends. The CDR3 region is CASSLLGRRDSYNSPLHF. The CDR3 coding sequence is TGCGCCAGCAGCCTCCTTGGGAGGAGAGACTCCTATAATTCACCCCTCCACTTT.

The chain carries TRBV25-1 and TRBJ2-4, with TRBD1 as a possible D gene (5 bases). Germline assignment: CDR1 MGHDK and CDR2 SYGVNS. The CDR3 runs to 15 residues. The V gene lost 3 bases and the J gene lost 0 bases, with 9 bases spanning the gap. DNA of the CDR3: TGTGCCAGCAGTGATACAGGCCCAGCCAAAAACATTCAGTACTTC. Translation: CASSDTGPAKNIQYF. Together with reference TRBV25-1 and TRBJ2-4, the CDR3 gives the full variable domain: EADIYQTPRYLVIGTGKKITLECSQTMGHDKMYWYQQDPGMELHLIHYSYGVNSTEKGDLSSESTVSRIRTEHFPLTLESARPSHTSQYLCASSDTGPAKNIQYFGAGTRLSVL.

The gene calls are TRBV27 and TRBJ1-1, with 8 bases aligning to TRBD1. V lost 5 bases, J lost 7 bases, and 6 bases stayed unmatched. The CDR3 covers 13 residues. Per germline, CDR1 MNHEY and CDR2 SMNVEV (reference sequence). The CDR3 DNA is TGTGCCAGCAGTCGACAGGGGCACCATGAAGCTTTCTTT. Translated: CASSRQGHHEAFF.

The rearrangement uses TRBV3-1 (or the pseudogene TRBV3-2) and TRBJ2-2; D unresolved. V was trimmed by 4 bases and J by 5 bases, leaving 14 bases between them. Germline CDR1 and CDR2: LGHDT and YNNKEL (reference sequence). The CDR3 is 15 residues long. DNA for the CDR3: TGTGCCAGCAGCCCTGTTCGGAGCCAAACCGGGGAGCTGTTTTTT. It specifies CASSPVRSQTGELFF.

J is TRBJ2-2 and V is TRBV5-5; 7 bases agree with TRBD2. The J segment lost 6 bases and the V segment lost 1 base, leaving 9 bases of the junction unmatched. In germline, CDR1 is SGHKS, CDR2 YYEKEE (reference sequence). This CDR3 has 16 residues. CDR3 DNA sequence: TGTGCCAGCAGCTTGTATGGTCCGGCGGGGGCCGGGGAGCTGTTTTTT. It translates to CASSLYGPAGAGELFF.

The chain couples TRBV24-1 to TRBJ2-1; 8 positions match TRBD2. After removal of 5 bases from V and 0 bases from J, the junction contained 5 bases not matched to a gene. The CDR3 is made up of 16 amino acids. From germline, CDR1 is KGHDR and CDR2 SFDVKD. The CDR3 DNA follows: TGTGCCACCAGTGGGGAGCGGGGGAGCTCCTACAATGAGCAGTTCTTC. Its protein product is CATSGERGSSYNEQFF.

The gene calls are TRBV6-5 and TRBJ2-2; TRBD2 agrees at 9 bases. With 0 bases clipped from V and 7 bases from J, the junction kept 6 bases outside the gene matches. CDR1 and CDR2 from the germline V gene are MNHEY and SVGAGI. The CDR3 is 16 residues long. CDR3 sequence (DNA): TGTGCCAGCAGTTACTCGATGCGGGGGGGTGTCGGGGAGCTGTTTTTT. Protein: CASSYSMRGGVGELFF.

The chain carries TRBV30 and TRBJ1-2; tentative D call: TRBD1 (5 bases). The CDR3 has 14 residues. Germline CDR1 GTSNPN, CDR2 SVGIG (reference sequence). The V gene lost 2 bases and the J gene lost 0 bases, with 10 bases spanning the gap. The CDR3: CAWSRRQTNYGYTF. The CDR3 DNA follows: TGTGCCTGGAGTCGGCGACAGACTAACTATGGCTACACCTTC.

CDR3 region: CAGGTGYGYTF. The CDR3 bases are TGTGCCGGCGGGACAGGCTATGGCTACACCTTC. The J gene is TRBJ1-2, the V gene TRBV19, with TRBD1 matching over 8 bases. The J segment lost 4 bases and the V segment lost 11 bases, leaving 3 bases of the junction unmatched. The CDR3 length is 11 residues. Per germline, CDR1 LNHDA and CDR2 SQIVND (reference sequence). The full variable domain, its missing parts supplied by reference TRBV19 and TRBJ1-2, is DGGITQSPKYLFRKEGQNVTLSCEQNLNHDAMYWYRQDPGQGLRLIYYSQIVNDFQKGDIAEGYSVSREKKESFPLTVTSAQKNPTAFYLCAGGTGYGYTFGSGTRLTVV.

The chain couples TRBV6-5 to TRBJ2-7; D perhaps matches TRBD1 (5 bases). Trimming cost V 2 bases and J 0 bases, with 8 bases left between them. Germline loops: CDR1 MNHEY, CDR2 SVGAGI. The CDR3 spans 14 residues. DNA for the CDR3: TGTGCCAGCAGTTACCGCAGGGTCTCCTACGAGCAGTACTTC. It is translated as CASSYRRVSYEQYF.

The chain carries TRBV7-6 and TRBJ2-3; D uncertain. The V and J ends lost 5 bases and 4 bases respectively, with 13 bases between them. Germline CDR1 SGHVS, CDR2 FNYEAQ. The CDR3 is 14 amino acids. CDR3 in DNA: TGTGCCAGCAGCGTAGGTATACTCCCAGATACGCAGTATTTT. Translating gives CASSVGILPDTQYF.

The gene calls are TRBV5-1 and TRBJ2-3, with a weak D call TRBD1 (6 bases). Looked up from germline, CDR1 is SGHRS and CDR2 is YFSETQ. This CDR3 has 14 residues. Trimming removed 5 bases from V and 3 bases from J, with 13 bases in between. CDR3 protein: CASRDGQLTDTQYF. The CDR3 nucleotides are TGCGCCAGCAGGGATGGACAGCTTACAGATACGCAGTATTTT.

This chain joins TRBV7-3 and TRBJ2-1; weak D call: TRBD1 (5 bases). Trimming shortened V by 2 bases and J by 4 bases, and 9 bases separated the two germline ends. The CDR3 runs 14 residues. Germline loops: CDR1 SGHTA, CDR2 FQGTGA. Written as DNA, the CDR3 is TGTGCCAGCAGCTTAGTGGGGCAGTACAATGAGCAGTTCTTC. It codes for CASSLVGQYNEQFF.

The V gene is TRBV5-8, the J gene TRBJ1-5; the D is unclear. The CDR3 sequence is 15 residues long. Deletions cut 5 bases from V and 0 bases from J, with 12 bases between. Germline CDR1 SGHTS, CDR2 YDEGEE. The CDR3 bases are TGTGCCAGCAGTAGCATAGGAAATAGCAATCAGCCCCAGCATTTT. This sequence encodes CASSSIGNSNQPQHF.

This clone was seen once. The chain couples TRBV14 to TRBJ1-1, with D hard to call. Germline assignment: CDR1 SGHDN and CDR2 FVKESK. Trimming took 3 bases from V and 4 from J, leaving 21 bases between them. The CDR3 loop spans 17 amino acids. This CDR3 is CASSHLLAAEIPTEAFF. CDR3 nucleotides: TGTGCCAGCAGCCACCTTTTGGCGGCGGAGATCCCCACTGAAGCTTTCTTT.

This chain uses TRBV29-1 with TRBJ2-3, with TRBD1 matching over 9 bases. CDR1 SQVTM and CDR2 ANQGSEA come from the germline V gene. Trimming cost V 1 base and J 2 bases; bases outside gene matches: 10. This CDR3 is 17 amino acids long. The CDR3 protein is CSVEAPQGDRATDTQYF. CDR3 nucleotides: TGCAGCGTTGAAGCACCCCAGGGGGACAGGGCCACAGATACGCAGTATTTT.

V usage is TRBV19 and J usage is TRBJ1-6; D gene uncertain. CDR3 length: 14 residues. V lost 5 bases and J lost 7, with 12 bases in between. CDR1 and CDR2 (germline): LNHDA, SQIVND (reference sequence). As DNA, the CDR3 is TGTGCCAGTAGTTTCCGGGATCCAAATTCACCCCTCCACTTT. Amino acid sequence: CASSFRDPNSPLHF.

CDR3 in DNA: TGTGCCAGCGGGACGCTAGCGGGGGCCCTCTCCTACGAGCAGTACTTC. Amino acid sequence: CASGTLAGALSYEQYF. The chain joins TRBV19 to TRBJ2-7, with TRBD2 matching over 10 bases. The CDR3 runs to 16 residues. Germline V gives CDR1 LNHDA, CDR2 SQIVND (reference sequence). The V and J ends lost 9 bases and 0 bases, in that order; junction bases with no gene match: 11.

This rearrangement joins TRBV7-9 to TRBJ1-2, with a weak D call TRBD1 (6 bases). CDR1 is SEHNR and CDR2 is FQNEAQ in the germline V gene (reference sequence). Trimming left V 0 bases short and J 7 bases short, with 15 bases between. This CDR3 region has 15 residues. This CDR3 is CASSLADRPGTGYTF. For the CDR3, the DNA is TGTGCCAGCAGCTTAGCCGACAGGCCCGGGACTGGCTACACCTTC.

CDR3 amino acids: CAWREGTEAFF. The CDR3 coding sequence is TGTGCCTGGAGAGAGGGTACTGAAGCTTTCTTT. The chain recombines TRBV30 with TRBJ1-1; D is unclear. CDR1 and CDR2 from the germline V gene are GTSNPN and SVGIG (reference sequence). The CDR3 loop spans 11 amino acids. Trimming pared 3 bases from V and 5 bases from J, leaving 7 bases between.

The rearrangement uses TRBV6-1 and TRBJ2-3, with a tentative D call TRBD1 (6 bases). The CDR3 is 20 amino acids. Trimming removed 3 bases at V and 4 bases at J, with 29 bases between. Germline-derived CDR1 and CDR2 are MNHNS and SASEGT. CDR3 protein: CASSEAWTASTSRRADTQYF. The CDR3 DNA is TGTGCCAGCAGTGAGGCATGGACAGCGTCGACCTCCAGACGGGCAGATACGCAGTATTTT.

The chain recombines TRBV27 with TRBJ2-1, with TRBD1 matching over 7 bases. The CDR3 extends over 15 amino acids. The V segment lost 5 bases and the J segment 6 bases; nucleotides outside the gene matches: 10. From germline, CDR1 is MNHEY and CDR2 SMNVEV (reference sequence). The CDR3, as DNA: TGTGCCAGCAGTAGAGTAAAGGGGGCGCTCAATGAGCAGTTCTTC. This codes for CASSRVKGALNEQFF.

A few counts support this clone. The chain joins TRBV5-6 to TRBJ2-2, with 8 bases fitting TRBD1. This CDR3 region has 15 residues. Unmatched junction bases numbered 2, after V lost 3 bases and J lost 1 base. From germline, CDR1 is SGHDT and CDR2 YYEEEE. The CDR3 DNA is TGTGCCAGCAGCTATGACAGGGGGAACACCGGGGAGCTGTTTTTT. It specifies CASSYDRGNTGELFF.

This sequence joins TRBV4-1 and TRBJ2-3, with D possibly matching TRBD2 (5 bases). Between the trimmed V and J ends, which lost 0 bases and 5 bases, there was a span of 6 bases. The CDR3 sequence is 13 residues long. CDR1 is MGHRA, CDR2 YSYEKL, per germline. DNA of the CDR3: TGCGCCAGCAGCCAAGATCGGGAAGATACGCAGTATTTT. It yields the protein CASSQDREDTQYF.

This chain uses TRBV9 with TRBJ2-1; perhaps TRBD1 as D (5 bases). V lost 0 bases to trimming and J lost 6 bases, with 13 bases between them. The CDR3 is 15 residues long. CDR1 and CDR2 (germline): SGDLS, YYNGEE. CDR3 amino acids: CASSVGSGNSNEQFF. The DNA for the CDR3 is TGTGCCAGCAGCGTAGGGTCAGGGAACTCCAATGAGCAGTTCTTC.

The rearrangement links TRBV5-1 to TRBJ2-3, with 12 bases fitting TRBD2. The CDR3 runs to 15 residues. V lost 4 bases and J lost 4; bases outside the gene matches: 4. Germline V gene sequence: CDR1 SGHRS, CDR2 YFSETQ. The CDR3 protein is CASSHGLAGSDTQYF. The CDR3, as DNA: TGCGCCAGCAGCCACGGACTAGCGGGATCAGATACGCAGTATTTT.